This entry lists 15 T cell receptor beta chains sequenced from one sample in a study of cytomegalovirus exposure and HLA in healthy donors. TCRdb's table, derived via immunoSEQ multiplex PCR, lists solely in-frame clones and lacks some. The sample contains about 240,000 clones, 70% to 90% of which appear only once. Sequencing input: PBMCs. These receptors originate from a woman aged 25 to 39 in good health and CMV-seropositive.

The chain employs TRBV10-2 and TRBJ2-7; possibly TRBD1 for D (6 bases). Germline V gene sequence: CDR1 WSHSY, CDR2 SAAADI. V was cut by 2 bases and J by 2 bases, with 13 bases left in between. The CDR3 contains 15 residues. CDR3 nucleotides: TGCGCCAGCAGTGAGATGGGGTCAGGGGCCTACGAGCAGTACTTC. This codes for CASSEMGSGAYEQYF.

This clone was detected only once. The chain couples TRBV28 to TRBJ1-3; 9 bases line up with TRBD1. The V gene end was trimmed by 0 bases and the J gene end by 9 bases; junction bases not matched to a gene: 9. Germline CDR1 MDHEN, CDR2 SYDVKM. The CDR3 is made up of 16 amino acids. In DNA, the CDR3 is TGTGCCAGCAGTTTATGGGGAACAGGGGGCCCGACCACCATATATTTT. Amino acids: CASSLWGTGGPTTIYF.

The chain combines TRBV25-1 with TRBJ1-1; TRBD1 aligns across 10 bases. In germline, CDR1 is MGHDK, CDR2 SYGVNS. The CDR3 consists of 16 residues. After removal of 4 bases from V and 0 bases from J, the junction contained 5 bases not matched to a gene. The DNA for the CDR3 is TGTGCCAGCAGTGGCCGGGACAGGGGCATGAACACTGAAGCTTTCTTT. This encodes CASSGRDRGMNTEAFF.

This chain joins TRBV27 and TRBJ2-7; 7 bases fit TRBD1. With V trimmed by 6 bases and J by 0 bases, 5 bases remained unmatched. Germline V gives CDR1 MNHEY, CDR2 SMNVEV (reference sequence). This CDR3 is built from 14 residues. Here the CDR3 reads CASRPTGSSYEQYF. CDR3 DNA sequence: TGTGCCAGCAGACCGACAGGGAGCTCCTACGAGCAGTACTTC.

The chain carries TRBV25-1 and TRBJ2-2, with D perhaps matching TRBD2 (5 bases). This CDR3 is built from 14 residues. Germline CDR1 is MGHDK and CDR2 is SYGVNS. V lost 0 bases and J lost 5, with 7 bases in between. The CDR3 region has the DNA TGTGCCAGCAGTGAATATACGGGGACCGGGGAGCTGTTTTTT. This translates into CASSEYTGTGELFF. The full variable domain, completed using reference TRBV25-1 and TRBJ2-2, is EADIYQTPRYLVIGTGKKITLECSQTMGHDKMYWYQQDPGMELHLIHYSYGVNSTEKGDLSSESTVSRIRTEHFPLTLESARPSHTSQYLCASSEYTGTGELFFGEGSRLTVL.

This chain joins TRBV15 and TRBJ2-1; tentatively, D is TRBD2 (5 bases). This CDR3 is built from 15 residues. V dropped 6 bases and J dropped 0 bases, with 12 bases sitting between them. The germline CDR1 and CDR2 sequences are LNHNV and YYDKDF (reference sequence). The CDR3 region has the DNA TGTGCCACCAGTGAGGGCCTAAGCTCCTACAATGAGCAGTTCTTC. Translating gives CATSEGLSSYNEQFF.

The rearrangement joins TRBV15 to TRBJ2-3; possibly TRBD1 for D (5 bases). CDR3 size: 13 residues. Per germline, CDR1 LNHNV and CDR2 YYDKDF (reference sequence). The ends were cut back, 8 bases at V and 0 bases at J, with 9 bases in the middle. The CDR3 bases are TGTGCCACCGGGGCAACTAGCACAGATACGCAGTATTTT. This codes for CATGATSTDTQYF.

The genes are TRBV9 and TRBJ2-5; 7 bases match TRBD1. The CDR3 spans 14 residues. CDR1 and CDR2 (germline): SGDLS, YYNGEE. Germline trimming cut 4 bases from V and 3 bases from J; bases unmatched to any gene: 6. In nucleotides, the CDR3 is TGTGCCAGCAGCCTTGCGACAGGGAAAGAGACCCAGTACTTC. This sequence encodes CASSLATGKETQYF.

As to this clone: The germline gene is not matched at one end of the junction; a read error may be the cause. The chain is built from TRBV7-7 and TRBJ2-2; maybe TRBD1 (7 bases). The CDR3 extends over 16 amino acids. Germline loops: CDR1 SSHAT, CDR2 FNYEAQ (reference sequence). CDR3 coding DNA: TGTGCTAGCAGCTCTCAGGGGGGCACGAACACCGGGGAGCTGTTTTTT. Translation gives CASSSQGGTNTGELFF.

The V gene is TRBV19, the J gene TRBJ1-5; no reliable D call. The CDR3 length is 16 residues. Germline-derived CDR1 and CDR2 are LNHDA and SQIVND (reference sequence). Trimming shortened V by 3 bases and J by 0 bases, and 12 bases separated the two germline ends. The CDR3 DNA reads TGTGCCAGTAGTATCACCGGGAGAGGTAGCAATCAGCCCCAGCATTTT. Translation: CASSITGRGSNQPQHF.

The table lists this clone with a count of one. The V gene is TRBV5-4, the J gene TRBJ2-5, with 7 bases that match TRBD2. The germline gives CDR1 SGHNT, CDR2 YYREEE (reference sequence). The CDR3 runs 15 residues. The V gene end was trimmed by 0 bases and the J gene end by 3 bases; junction bases not matched to a gene: 5. This CDR3 is CASSLEGSGKETQYF. In DNA, the CDR3 is TGTGCCAGCAGCTTGGAGGGGAGCGGGAAAGAGACCCAGTACTTC.

The chain has TRBV6-1 and TRBJ1-3; possible D gene TRBD1, 6 bases. The CDR3 runs 17 residues. Deletions cut 0 bases from V and 4 bases from J, with 16 bases between. Germline CDR1 and CDR2: MNHNS and SASEGT. The CDR3 DNA reads TGTGCCAGCAGTGAAGCGCTTTTCCGGGGGGGCGGAAACACCATATATTTT. It specifies CASSEALFRGGGNTIYF.

This clone appeared once. The chain links TRBV29-1 to TRBJ1-5, with TRBD1 matching 10 bases. CDR3 length: 14 residues. With 5 bases clipped from V and 4 bases from J, the junction kept 5 bases outside the gene matches. Germline lookup yields CDR1 SQVTM and CDR2 ANQGSEA. This CDR3 reads CSVSSGQGNQPQHF. In nucleotides, the CDR3 is TGCAGCGTTTCATCGGGACAGGGGAATCAGCCCCAGCATTTT.

The gene calls are TRBV6-1 and TRBJ2-7; D possibly corresponds to TRBD2 (6 bases). The germline V and J ends were trimmed by 2 bases and 3 bases, with 14 bases remaining between them. Germline CDR1 and CDR2: MNHNS and SASEGT. The CDR3 is 15 residues long. The CDR3 bases are TGTGCCAGCAGTGAAACTTTGGCGGACTACTACGAGCAGTACTTC. It translates to CASSETLADYYEQYF.

This chain uses TRBV5-1 with TRBJ1-2, with D possibly TRBD1 on 5 matching bases. CDR3 length: 15 residues. The germline V gene has CDR1 SGHRS and CDR2 YFSETQ. The V gene lost 1 base and the J gene lost 0 bases, with 10 bases spanning the gap. The CDR3 is CASSLQGLANYGYTF. The CDR3 nucleotides are TGCGCCAGCAGCTTGCAGGGATTAGCTAACTATGGCTACACCTTC.